These 18 T cell receptor beta chains were all obtained from the same sample, sequenced in a study of shared clonotypes between healthy human individuals. TCRdb keeps only in-frame clones here, not all; method: immunoSEQ multiplex PCR. The table includes roughly 2.4 million clones, roughly 95% detected once. Sample: naive CD4+ T cells sorted from blood. Specified subset: CD45RA+ positively selected. The receptor set was obtained from a man aged 18 to 35 in good health.

A single count supports this clone. Other DNA sequences in this specimen translate into the identical CDR3. The chain joins TRBV30 to TRBJ2-7; D not certain. Germline CDR1 is GTSNPN and CDR2 is SVGIG (reference sequence). CDR3 length: 12 residues. The germline V and J ends were trimmed by 2 bases and 4 bases, with 9 bases remaining between them. CDR3 in amino acids: CAWSPTPYEQYF. For the CDR3, the DNA is TGTGCCTGGAGTCCCACTCCATACGAGCAGTACTTC.

A remark on this clone: The sample holds other DNA sequences that translate to the same CDR3. The J gene is TRBJ1-1, the V gene TRBV30; perhaps TRBD1 as D (6 bases). CDR3 length: 13 residues. V was trimmed by 3 bases and J by 2 bases, leaving 10 bases between them. Germline assignment: CDR1 GTSNPN and CDR2 SVGIG (reference sequence). The CDR3 DNA reads TGTGCCTGGAGCCGGACAGTCAACACTGAAGCTTTCTTT. Protein product: CAWSRTVNTEAFF.

In regard to this clone: This same CDR3 is encoded by further DNA sequences in the sample. The chain employs TRBV29-1 and TRBJ1-1; no clear D. In germline, CDR1 is SQVTM, CDR2 ANQGSEA. The V gene lost 3 bases and the J gene lost 4 bases, with 6 bases spanning the gap. The CDR3 contains 11 residues. CDR3 in DNA: TGCAGCGTTGAGCCTGGCACTGAAGCTTTCTTT. Translating gives CSVEPGTEAFF. Based on the CDR3 plus reference TRBV29-1 and TRBJ1-1, the full variable domain is SAVISQKPSRDICQRGTSLTIQCQVDSQVTMMFWYRQQPGQSLTLIATANQGSEATYESGFVIDKFPISRPNLTFSTLTVSNMSPEDSSIYLCSVEPGTEAFFGQGTRLTVV.

The chain is built from TRBV19 and TRBJ1-2; D is uncertain. CDR1 is LNHDA and CDR2 is SQIVND in the germline V gene (reference sequence). This CDR3 comprises 15 residues. With 0 bases removed from V and 4 bases from J, the gap between germline ends came to 12 bases. CDR3 amino acids: CASSIDQFYAYGYTF. CDR3 in DNA: TGTGCCAGTAGTATAGACCAGTTCTACGCCTATGGCTACACCTTC. Full variable domain (remainder filled in from reference TRBV19 and TRBJ1-2): DGGITQSPKYLFRKEGQNVTLSCEQNLNHDAMYWYRQDPGQGLRLIYYSQIVNDFQKGDIAEGYSVSREKKESFPLTVTSAQKNPTAFYLCASSIDQFYAYGYTFGSGTRLTVV.

This clone appeared once. The J gene is TRBJ1-6, the V gene TRBV19; D is possibly TRBD1 (6 bases). V dropped 5 bases and J dropped 6 bases, with 14 bases sitting between them. The CDR3 is 15 amino acids. Looked up from germline, CDR1 is LNHDA and CDR2 is SQIVND (reference sequence). CDR3 in DNA: TGTGCCAGTAGTCCACAGGGTTATGGTAATTCACCCCTCCACTTT. The encoded protein is CASSPQGYGNSPLHF.

The chain combines TRBV30 with TRBJ2-7; 9 bases line up with TRBD1. CDR1 and CDR2 (germline): GTSNPN, SVGIG (reference sequence). The CDR3 spans 14 residues. Germline trimming cut 2 bases from V and 2 bases from J; bases unmatched to any gene: 4. CDR3 residues: CAWSQGQGPYEQYF. The CDR3 region has the DNA TGTGCCTGGAGTCAAGGACAGGGGCCCTACGAGCAGTACTTC.

This clone was found once. Other DNA sequences in this specimen translate into the identical CDR3. This chain joins TRBV5-4 and TRBJ1-2, with unresolved D. Germline V gene data show CDR1 as SGHNT and CDR2 as YYREEE (reference sequence). CDR3 length: 11 residues. Between the trimmed V and J ends, which lost 2 bases and 2 bases, there was a span of 1 base. Here the CDR3 DNA reads TGTGCCAGCAGCTTCAACTATGGCTACACCTTC. Amino acid sequence: CASSFNYGYTF.

The V and J genes are TRBV19 and TRBJ2-1; 11 bases fit TRBD2. The CDR3 is 16 residues long. Germline CDR1 is LNHDA and CDR2 is SQIVND (reference sequence). With V trimmed by 5 bases and J by 10 bases, 13 bases remained unmatched. The CDR3 coding sequence is TGTGCCAGTAGTCCACAGGGTAGTACTAGCGGGAGAGAGCAGTTCTTC. Translating it yields CASSPQGSTSGREQFF.

The gene calls are TRBV10-2 and TRBJ1-5; 7 bases match TRBD1. The CDR3 sequence is 14 residues long. J was trimmed by 6 bases and V by 7 bases; bases with no gene match: 9. Germline CDR1 is WSHSY and CDR2 is SAAADI. The CDR3 DNA sequence: TGCGCCAGCAATAACAGGGGTCTGGGTCAGCCCCAGCATTTT. This codes for CASNNRGLGQPQHF.

The chain uses TRBV7-2 and TRBJ2-5; TRBD1 aligns across 11 bases. V was clipped by 3 bases and J by 5 bases; unmatched bases: 5. CDR1 and CDR2 from the germline V gene are SGHTA and FQGNSA. This CDR3 comprises 15 residues. CDR3: CASSFRTGGRETQYF. The CDR3 region has the DNA TGTGCCAGCAGCTTTCGGACAGGGGGCAGGGAGACCCAGTACTTC.

V usage is TRBV7-2 and J usage is TRBJ1-1, with a possible D match to TRBD1 (5 bases). The CDR3 length is 16 residues. V was cut by 1 base and J by 0 bases, with 12 bases left in between. Germline-derived CDR1 and CDR2 are SGHTA and FQGNSA. The CDR3 loop is CASSLGGGYLNTEAFF. In nucleotides, the CDR3 is TGTGCCAGCAGCTTAGGCGGGGGGTATCTGAACACTGAAGCTTTCTTT. The variable domain in full, completed from reference TRBV7-2 and TRBJ1-1, reads GAGVSQSPSNKVTEKGKDVELRCDPISGHTALYWYRQSLGQGLEFLIYFQGNSAPDKSGLPSDRFSAERTGGSVSTLTIQRTQQEDSAVYLCASSLGGGYLNTEAFFGQGTRLTVV.

This clone was counted a single time. The chain is built from TRBV5-1 and TRBJ1-2; unclear D gene. The CDR3 is 16 residues long. Germline V gene lookup returns CDR1 SGHRS and CDR2 YFSETQ. Trimming removed 0 bases from V and 6 bases from J, with 18 bases in between. The DNA for the CDR3 is TGCGCCAGCAGCTTGGATATAACCCCAGGTCCCCATGGCTACACCTTC. It codes for CASSLDITPGPHGYTF.

This chain links TRBV4-1 with TRBJ1-6; 7 bases match TRBD1. Germline values: CDR1 MGHRA, CDR2 YSYEKL. J gave up 3 bases and V 1 base, and 6 bases lay outside the gene matches. This CDR3 is 17 amino acids long. The CDR3 is CASSQGEGGGYNSPLHF. The CDR3 DNA follows: TGCGCCAGCAGCCAAGGAGAAGGGGGCGGCTATAATTCACCCCTCCACTTT.

This clone was seen only once. In DNA, the CDR3 is TGTGCCAGCAGTGGCGGGTGGTCCCGCTACACCTTC. Amino acid sequence: CASSGGWSRYTF. This rearrangement joins TRBV2 to TRBJ1-2; unclear D gene. Germline CDR1 SNHLY, CDR2 FYNNEI. The V gene lost 4 bases and the J gene lost 9 bases, with 12 bases spanning the gap. The CDR3 extends over 12 amino acids.

The rearrangement uses TRBV2 and TRBJ1-2; a weak D match, TRBD1 (5 bases). CDR1 is SNHLY and CDR2 is FYNNEI in the germline V gene. The CDR3 loop spans 13 amino acids. Trimming stripped 6 bases from V and 3 bases from J, with 11 bases between. This CDR3 is CASSGDSHYGYTF. CDR3 nucleotides: TGTGCCAGCAGCGGGGACTCCCACTATGGCTACACCTTC.

The chain has TRBV29-1 and TRBJ2-7; TRBD1 matches at 8 bases. The CDR3 is made up of 14 amino acids. Germline V CDR1 and CDR2: SQVTM, ANQGSEA. The trim removed 6 bases at V and 7 bases at J, leaving 14 bases unmatched. The CDR3 coding sequence is TGCAGCGTCTACTCTCCCGGACAGGGAAGTGAGCAGTACTTC. Amino acids: CSVYSPGQGSEQYF.

The chain is built from TRBV11-2 and TRBJ2-5; 8 bases are a match to TRBD1. Germline-derived CDR1 and CDR2 are SGHAT and FQNNGV. The CDR3 extends over 14 amino acids. The J segment lost 4 bases and the V segment lost 5 bases, leaving 6 bases of the junction unmatched. In DNA, the CDR3 is TGTGCCAGCAGCCAGGGGGCGCGACGAGAGACCCAGTACTTC. Its protein is CASSQGARRETQYF.

The CDR3 DNA is TGTGCCATCATGGGGACAGTCCTTCCGGGGGAGCAGTACTTC. Translated: CAIMGTVLPGEQYF. The chain carries TRBV10-3 and TRBJ2-7, with 7 bases fitting TRBD1. Germline CDR1 ENHRY, CDR2 SYGVKD. CDR3 size: 14 residues. Germline trimming cut 7 bases from V and 7 bases from J; bases unmatched to any gene: 13.